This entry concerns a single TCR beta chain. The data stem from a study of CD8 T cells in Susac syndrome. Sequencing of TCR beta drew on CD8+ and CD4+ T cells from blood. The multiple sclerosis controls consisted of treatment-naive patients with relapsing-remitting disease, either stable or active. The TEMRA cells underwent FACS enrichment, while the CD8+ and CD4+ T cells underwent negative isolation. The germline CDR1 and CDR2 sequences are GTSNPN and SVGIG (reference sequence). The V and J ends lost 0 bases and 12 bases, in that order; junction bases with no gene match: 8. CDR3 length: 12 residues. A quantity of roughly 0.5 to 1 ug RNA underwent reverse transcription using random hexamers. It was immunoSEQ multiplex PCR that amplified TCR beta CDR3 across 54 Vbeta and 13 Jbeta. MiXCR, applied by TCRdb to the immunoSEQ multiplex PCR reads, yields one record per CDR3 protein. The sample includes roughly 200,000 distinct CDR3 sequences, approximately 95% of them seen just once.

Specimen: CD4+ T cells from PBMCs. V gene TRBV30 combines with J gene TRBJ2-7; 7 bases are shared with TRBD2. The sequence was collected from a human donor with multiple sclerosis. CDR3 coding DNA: TGTGCCTGGAGTGTACACGGCGGGGAGGGGTACTTC. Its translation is CAWSVHGGEGYF.